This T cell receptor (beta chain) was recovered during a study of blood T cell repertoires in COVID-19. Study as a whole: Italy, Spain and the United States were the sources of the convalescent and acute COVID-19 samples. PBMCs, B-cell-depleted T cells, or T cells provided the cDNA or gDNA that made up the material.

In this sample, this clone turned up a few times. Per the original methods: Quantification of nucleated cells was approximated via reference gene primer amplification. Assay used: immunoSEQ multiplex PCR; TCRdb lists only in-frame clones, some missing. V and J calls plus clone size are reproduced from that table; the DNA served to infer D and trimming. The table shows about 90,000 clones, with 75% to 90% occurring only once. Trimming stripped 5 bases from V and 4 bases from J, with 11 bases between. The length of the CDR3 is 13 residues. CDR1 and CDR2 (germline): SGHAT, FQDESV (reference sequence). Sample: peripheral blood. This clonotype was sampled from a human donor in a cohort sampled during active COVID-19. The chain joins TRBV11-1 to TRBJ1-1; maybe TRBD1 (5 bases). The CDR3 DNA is TGTGCCAGCAGCCCCTATAGGGGCACTGAAGCTTTCTTT. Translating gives CASSPYRGTEAFF.